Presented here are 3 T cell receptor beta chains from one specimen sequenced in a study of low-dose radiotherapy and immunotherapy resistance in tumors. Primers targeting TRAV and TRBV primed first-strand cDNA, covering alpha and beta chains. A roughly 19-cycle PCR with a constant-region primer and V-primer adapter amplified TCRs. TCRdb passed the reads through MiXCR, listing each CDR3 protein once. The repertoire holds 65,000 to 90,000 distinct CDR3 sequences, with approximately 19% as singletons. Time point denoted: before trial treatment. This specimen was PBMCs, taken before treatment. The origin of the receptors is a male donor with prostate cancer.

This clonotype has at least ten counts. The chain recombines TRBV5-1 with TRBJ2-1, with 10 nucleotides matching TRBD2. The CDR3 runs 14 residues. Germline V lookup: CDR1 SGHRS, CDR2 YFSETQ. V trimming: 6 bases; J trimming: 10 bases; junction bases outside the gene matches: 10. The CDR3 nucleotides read TGCGCCAGCACCCCCGATAGCGGGAGGCGAGAGCAGTTCTTC. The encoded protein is CASTPDSGRREQFF.

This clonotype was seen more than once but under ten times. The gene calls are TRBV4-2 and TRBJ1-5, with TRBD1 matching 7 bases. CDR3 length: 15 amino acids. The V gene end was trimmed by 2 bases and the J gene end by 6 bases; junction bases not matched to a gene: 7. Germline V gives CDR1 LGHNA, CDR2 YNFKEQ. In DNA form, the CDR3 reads TGTGCCAGCAGCCAAACAGGGGAGTATGGTCAGCCCCAGCATTTT. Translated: CASSQTGEYGQPQHF.

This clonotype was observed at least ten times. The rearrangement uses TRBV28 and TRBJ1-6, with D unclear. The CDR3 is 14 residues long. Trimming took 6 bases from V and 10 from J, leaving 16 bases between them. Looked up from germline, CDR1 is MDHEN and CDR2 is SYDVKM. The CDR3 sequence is CASRRAREGSPLHF. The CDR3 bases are TGTGCCAGCAGGCGGGCGCGTGAAGGCTCACCCCTCCACTTT.